Each of the 8 T cell receptor beta chains below was sequenced from the same sample in a study of blood T cell repertoires in COVID-19. Measured with immunoSEQ multiplex PCR; TCRdb has only the in-frame clones, and not every one. The sample lists more than 250,000 clones, 70% to 90% seen once, with 5.5% to 6% in the top ten. The sample taken for sequencing was PBMCs or T cells enriched from blood (not recorded which). All receptors derive from a woman aged 30 to 39 who had recovered from COVID-19.

Comment on this clone: At one end, the junction sequence differs from germline, possibly due to a read error. This chain's CDR3 is CASGDGGGGNTEAFF. The CDR3 nucleotides are TGTGCCAGCGGTGACGGAGGCGGCGGGAACACTGAAGCTTTCTTT. The chain carries TRBV2 and TRBJ1-1; D remains ambiguous. The length of the CDR3 is 15 residues. Looked up from germline, CDR1 is SNHLY and CDR2 is FYNNEI.

The chain joins TRBV30 to TRBJ2-4, with a possible D match to TRBD2 (6 bases). Trimming pared 1 base from V and 8 bases from J, leaving 15 bases between. Looked up from germline, CDR1 is GTSNPN and CDR2 is SVGIG (reference sequence). CDR3 length: 14 residues. The CDR3 spells CAWSGGRGTDIQYF. The CDR3 region has the DNA TGTGCCTGGAGTGGTGGGCGGGGAACGGACATTCAGTACTTC.

CDR3 in DNA: TGTGCCAGCAGTCCCCTCGAGGGGGCAAGAGGCCAGCCCCAGCATTTT. This translates into CASSPLEGARGQPQHF. The chain has TRBV28 and TRBJ1-5; TRBD1 matches at 7 bases. Trimming removed 5 bases from V and 7 bases from J; junction bases left unmatched: 14. The CDR3 consists of 16 residues. From germline, CDR1 is MDHEN and CDR2 SYDVKM.

The sample holds a few counts of this clone. The V gene is TRBV5-1, the J gene TRBJ2-5, with D possibly being TRBD2 (6 bases). CDR1 and CDR2 (germline): SGHRS, YFSETQ. This CDR3 has 14 residues. Trimming cost V 3 bases and J 6 bases, with 15 bases left between them. CDR3 DNA: TGCGCCAGCAGCTCGGGGCCTAGCGAGAAGACCCAGTACTTC. This sequence encodes CASSSGPSEKTQYF.

A few counts support this clone. The V gene is TRBV28, the J gene TRBJ2-7; D is possibly TRBD1 (5 bases). CDR1 MDHEN and CDR2 SYDVKM come from the germline V gene. The CDR3 extends over 17 amino acids. Trimming cost V 5 bases and J 0 bases, with 20 bases left between them. The CDR3 DNA sequence: TGTGCCAGCAGTAGGCCAGGGAATTCTAGGTCCTCCTACGAGCAGTACTTC. This sequence encodes CASSRPGNSRSSYEQYF.

V is TRBV7-2 and J is TRBJ2-1; 8 bases agree with TRBD2. The CDR3 is 16 residues long. V lost 2 bases to trimming and J lost 2 bases; unmatched junction nucleotides: 5. The germline CDR1 and CDR2 sequences are SGHTA and FQGNSA. The CDR3 loop reads CASSLPGGPPYNEQFF. Here the CDR3 DNA reads TGTGCCAGCAGCTTACCGGGGGGGCCTCCCTACAATGAGCAGTTCTTC. The whole variable domain, remainder taken from reference TRBV7-2 and TRBJ2-1, is GAGVSQSPSNKVTEKGKDVELRCDPISGHTALYWYRQSLGQGLEFLIYFQGNSAPDKSGLPSDRFSAERTGGSVSTLTIQRTQQEDSAVYLCASSLPGGPPYNEQFFGPGTRLTVL.

The chain has TRBV15 and TRBJ1-4, with no clear D. V gave up 1 base and J gave up 4 bases, with 16 bases separating them. CDR3 length: 17 residues. Germline values: CDR1 LNHNV, CDR2 YYDKDF (reference sequence). The CDR3 is CATSRARPLSDNEKLFF. In DNA, the CDR3 is TGTGCCACCAGCAGAGCTAGGCCCCTTTCCGATAATGAAAAACTGTTTTTT.

The chain uses TRBV4-1 and TRBJ1-1; 8 nucleotides align to TRBD1. The CDR3 has 16 amino acids. The V segment lost 1 base and the J segment 0 bases; nucleotides outside the gene matches: 4. Germline CDR1 is MGHRA and CDR2 is YSYEKL. The CDR3 DNA is TGCGCCAGCAGCCAAGGGCAGGGGGCCTTGAACACTGAAGCTTTCTTT. Amino acid sequence: CASSQGQGALNTEAFF.